The rows below give T cell receptor beta chains drawn from one sample of a study of cytomegalovirus exposure and HLA in healthy donors. Sequencing used immunoSEQ multiplex PCR; TCRdb keeps in-frame clones, though not all of them. The data contain under 200,000 clones, approximately 83% of them seen just once; the ten biggest clones take up approximately 9.4%. Sequenced material: PBMCs. The receptors originated from a man aged 18 to 30 in good health and CMV-seropositive. The conserved cysteine and the conserved F or W are not part of the CDR3 here. Each record gives: J gene, V gene, CDR3 protein.

J: TRBJ2-7
V: TRBV28
CDR3: ASRGGDRNYEQY

J: TRBJ1-2
V: TRBV19
CDR3: ASSIRQGLSGYT

J: TRBJ1-1
V: TRBV7-9
CDR3: ASSLRGSVNTEAF

J: TRBJ1-2
V: TRBV19
CDR3: ASTPKGDRDNYGYT

J: TRBJ2-3
V: TRBV4-2
CDR3: ASSQAISGGADTQY

J: TRBJ1-1
V: TRBV18
CDR3: ASSPPGQGGTEAF

J: TRBJ2-7
V: TRBV7-9
CDR3: SSSLVVGEQY

J: TRBJ2-6
V: TRBV7-9
CDR3: ASSLGVATGSFGANVLT

J: TRBJ1-5
V: TRBV5-4
CDR3: ASSFATRVVQPQH

J: TRBJ2-2
V: TRBV5-1
CDR3: ASRGSSGDTGELF

J: TRBJ2-3
V: TRBV29-1
CDR3: SVGTGSTDTQY

J: TRBJ1-5
V: TRBV4-3
CDR3: ASSQSATGSNQPQH

J: TRBJ1-2
V: TRBV30
CDR3: AWRPTGGAHYGYT

J: TRBJ2-7
V: TRBV12-5
CDR3: ASGLTGAYEQY

J: TRBJ2-2
V: TRBV7-9
CDR3: ASSQLTGGGTGELF

J: TRBJ2-5
V: TRBV7-2
CDR3: ASSLGRGPYQETQY

J: TRBJ2-5
V: TRBV4-1
CDR3: ASSHATAGPQETQY

J: TRBJ2-1
V: TRBV7-2
CDR3: ASSPRPSGGHKLYNEQF

J: TRBJ1-2
V: TRBV5-1
CDR3: ASSWGQGDTLHL

J: TRBJ1-1
V: TRBV6-1
CDR3: ASSEWLQGPNTEAF

J: TRBJ2-7
V: TRBV28
CDR3: ASTGTSYYEQY

J: TRBJ2-3
V: TRBV5-1
CDR3: ASSLEASGTQY

J: TRBJ1-1
V: TRBV7-9
CDR3: ASSDLETEAF

J: TRBJ1-2
V: TRBV7-2
CDR3: ASSLDPEGPAWGYT

J: TRBJ1-2
V: TRBV2
CDR3: ASNRVHDGYT

J: TRBJ2-1
V: TRBV9
CDR3: ASSAQSLGLAGGRAYNEQF

J: TRBJ1-4
V: TRBV6-1
CDR3: ASGFRDSDEKLF

J: TRBJ2-5
V: TRBV4-1
CDR3: ASSQESGGAGETQY

J: TRBJ1-4
V: TRBV5-5
CDR3: ASSLSGRTNEKLF

J: TRBJ2-1
V: TRBV7-6
CDR3: ASSPDEGSYSYNEQF

J: TRBJ2-3
V: TRBV9
CDR3: ASSVGQGTDTQY

J: TRBJ2-3
V: TRBV5-1
CDR3: ASSLSTGSTDTQY